This is a list of T cell receptor beta chains from one sample in a study of T cell responses to AZD1222 COVID-19 vaccine. Profiling relied on immunoSEQ multiplex PCR, and the TCRdb table lists in-frame clones only, not all of them. The sample lists about 130,000 clones; 80% to 90% were seen once. Sample: peripheral blood, taken on day 0 of MenACWY control vaccination. The receptors here all came from an adult in good health. CDR3s include the opening cysteine and the closing phenylalanine or tryptophan. Fields, in order: J gene, D gene, V gene, clone size, CDR3 DNA, CDR3 protein. The D gene is left open where the match is weak. Expanded clones get a size class; other rows say once, few or many, or leave the size out.

TRBJ2-7	TRBD1	TRBV7-3	-	TGTGCCAGCAGCCGGGACAGTGAGGTCGGGGAGCAGTACTTC	CASSRDSEVGEQYF
TRBJ2-7	TRBD2	TRBV19	-	TGTGCCAGTACTGCGAGAGGGACTAGCGGAGCCTACGAGCAGTACTTC	CASTARGTSGAYEQYF
TRBJ1-2	-	TRBV6-5	-	TGTGCCAGCAGTATCGGGGTTCGCGCCTATGGCTACACCTTC	CASSIGVRAYGYTF
TRBJ1-1	-	TRBV28	-	TGTGCCAGCAGTACCTTCGGGAGTAACACTGAAGCTTTCTTT	CASSTFGSNTEAFF
TRBJ2-7	TRBD2	TRBV12-3/TRBV12-4	-	TGTGCCAGCAGTTTAGCGGGAGGGTACGAGCAGTACTTC	CASSLAGGYEQYF
TRBJ1-5	-	TRBV28	-	TGTGCCAGCAGTTTTTGGCGGCAGCCCCAGCATTTT	CASSFWRQPQHF
TRBJ2-7	TRBD2	TRBV5-1	-	TGCGCCAGCAGCGTTACTAGCGGTGCCTACGAGCAGTACTTC	CASSVTSGAYEQYF
TRBJ1-1	-	TRBV4-2	-	TGTGCCAGCAGCAAAGACGAAGCGAACACTGAAGCTTTCTTT	CASSKDEANTEAFF
TRBJ2-2	-	TRBV3-1/TRBV3-2	-	TGTGCCAGCAGCCCAAGCCCCTTGTCCGGGGAGCTGTTTTTT	CASSPSPLSGELFF
TRBJ2-5	TRBD1	TRBV24-1	few	TGTGCCACCAGTGATTCAGGGACAGGGTTGGGGAGGGAGACCCAGTACTTC	CATSDSGTGLGRETQYF
TRBJ2-1	-	TRBV20-1	-	TGCAAGGCCGTGGGCAATGAGCAGTTCTTC	CKAVGNEQFF
TRBJ2-3	-	TRBV5-1	-	TGCGCCAGCAGCTCTCCCCCGGGACGGATAACAGATACGCAGTATTTT	CASSSPPGRITDTQYF
TRBJ2-1	-	TRBV5-1	-	TGCGCCAGCCGGAGCCCAGCTCTACATGAGCAGTTCTTC	CASRSPALHEQFF
TRBJ2-4	-	TRBV19	-	TGTGCCAGTAGTGCCTCGGCCTCTTTAGCCAAAAACATTCAGTACTTC	CASSASASLAKNIQYF
TRBJ2-1	-	TRBV3-1/TRBV3-2	-	TGTGCCAGCAGCCAAGTAGCGTATGAGCAGTTCTTC	CASSQVAYEQFF
TRBJ2-2	TRBD1	TRBV7-6	-	TGTGCCAGCAGCTTGCCGGGACAGGGGTACGAGGAGCTGTTTTTT	CASSLPGQGYEELFF
TRBJ2-2	-	TRBV30	-	TGTGCCCGAGAGAAAGAGGTCGGGGAGCTGTTTTTT	CAREKEVGELFF
TRBJ2-7	TRBD2	TRBV4-2	-	TGTGCCAGCAGCCAAGGCGGGGACTACACCTACGAGCAGTACTTC	CASSQGGDYTYEQYF
TRBJ1-1	-	TRBV10-3	-	TGTGCCATCAAGAGGGCGGGTGGGAACACTGAAGCTTTCTTT	CAIKRAGGNTEAFF
TRBJ2-7	-	TRBV10-2	-	TGCGCCAGCAGTGAGACGAGGGCCTACGAGCAGTACTTC	CASSETRAYEQYF
TRBJ2-7	-	TRBV28	-	TGTGCCAGCAGATCCATAGGGGGTTCCTACGAGCAGTACTTC	CASRSIGGSYEQYF
TRBJ2-7	-	TRBV15	-	TGTGCCACCACGCGGGACGGGCTGGGTGAGCAGTACTTC	CATTRDGLGEQYF
TRBJ1-4	-	TRBV6-5	-	TGTGCCAGTTGTCTTAATGAAAAACTGTTTTTT	CASCLNEKLFF
TRBJ2-5	-	TRBV18	-	TGTGCCAGCTCACCACCGGGGGCTGAGGAGACCCAGTACTTC	CASSPPGAEETQYF
TRBJ2-2	TRBD1	TRBV6-5	-	TGTGCCAGCCGACTGGGACAGGCGAACACCGGGGAGCTGTTTTTT	CASRLGQANTGELFF
TRBJ2-2	-	TRBV5-1	-	TGCGCCAGCAGCTTGGTCGTCGGGGAGCTGTTTTTT	CASSLVVGELFF
TRBJ1-4	-	TRBV5-1	-	TGCGCCAGCAGCTTACAGGGCACTAATGAAAAACTGTTTTTT	CASSLQGTNEKLFF